This T cell receptor beta chain came from a study of blood T cells in healthy people across ages. Alongside a J-beta primer mix, a sample-barcoded 5' primer served in a second PCR lasting about 7 to 12 cycles. Each sample yielded at least 2.5 million CDR3-containing paired-end reads. One entry per CDR3 protein results from TCRdb running MiXCR on the 5' RACE reads. The repertoire holds about 1 million distinct CDR3 sequences, 40% to 50% seen once, with approximately 17% in the top ten. This clonotype was recorded a few times. V was pared by 0 bases and J by 5 bases, with 4 bases of the junction left unmatched. Germline lookup yields CDR1 SEHNR and CDR2 FQNEAQ (reference sequence). The CDR3 has 15 residues.

The TCR comes from a woman between 55 and 75 years old in good health. The sample comprised blood. The chain recombines TRBV7-9 with TRBJ2-7, with 10 bases aligning to TRBD1. The CDR3, as DNA: TGTGCCAGCAGCTTAGCAAGGACAGGGGGAGACGAGCAGTACTTC. Encoded protein: CASSLARTGGDEQYF. The variable domain in full, completed from reference TRBV7-9 and TRBJ2-7, reads DTGVSQNPRHKITKRGQNVTFRCDPISEHNRLYWYRQTLGQGPEFLTYFQNEAQLEKSRLLSDRFSAERPKGSFSTLEIQRTEQGDSAMYLCASSLARTGGDEQYFGPGTRLTVT.